Described below is a single TCR beta chain sequence and its context. Its matching antigen is unknown. This CDR3 comprises 14 residues. The V end lost 3 bases, the J end lost 2 bases, and 10 bases lay between the germline ends. Germline assignment: CDR1 MNHEY and CDR2 SMNVEV (reference sequence). These data are taken from a study of CD8+ T cells in alopecia areata. Study observations and caveats: Links between baseline CD8+ expansion and response need larger treated cohorts.

RNA extraction was followed by reverse transcription into cDNA, which acted as the sequencing template. Assay used: immunoSEQ multiplex PCR; TCRdb lists only in-frame clones, some missing. The sample records about 120,000 clones, roughly 55% being singletons. Sample treatment: oral pan-JAK inhibitor, 5-10 mg twice daily. The J gene is TRBJ1-1, the V gene TRBV27; D perhaps matches TRBD1 (5 bases). The starting material was CD4+ T cells sorted from blood, obtained at week 4, from a patient treated with tofacitinib. The clonotype originates from a human donor with alopecia areata. This CDR3 is CASSFRGLNTEAFF. The CDR3 nucleotides read TGTGCCAGCAGTTTCCGGGGCTTAAACACTGAAGCTTTCTTT.